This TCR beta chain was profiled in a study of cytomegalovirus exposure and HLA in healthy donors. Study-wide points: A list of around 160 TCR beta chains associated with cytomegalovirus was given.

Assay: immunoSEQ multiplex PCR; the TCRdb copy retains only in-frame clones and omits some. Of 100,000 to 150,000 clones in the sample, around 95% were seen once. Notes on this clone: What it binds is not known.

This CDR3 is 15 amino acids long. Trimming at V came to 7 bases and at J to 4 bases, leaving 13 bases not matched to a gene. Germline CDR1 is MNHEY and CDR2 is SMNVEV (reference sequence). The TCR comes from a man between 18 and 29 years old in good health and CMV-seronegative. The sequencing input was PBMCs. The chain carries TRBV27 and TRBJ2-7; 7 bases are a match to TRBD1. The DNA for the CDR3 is TGTGCCAGCAAAAAGGTGGACAGGCCCCCTTACGAGCAGTACTTC. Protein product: CASKKVDRPPYEQYF.